What follows are 32 T cell receptor beta chains derived from one specimen sequenced in a study of T cell repertoires in cytomegalovirus infection. A single record per CDR3 protein comes from TCRdb applying MiXCR to the reads. The sample lists around 710,000 distinct CDR3 sequences, approximately 32% occurring once. Antigen specificity for these receptors is unknown. The material sequenced was cultured CD8+ T cells from PBMCs, taken from culture after CMV antigen stimulation. All receptors derive from a human donor in good health (CMV status not recorded). Some clones in this sample may be carry-over from other donors' samples.

This clonotype came up a few times. This chain uses TRBV7-9 with TRBJ1-5; D unclear. The CDR3 has 12 amino acids. Germline CDR1 is SEHNR and CDR2 is FQNEAQ (reference sequence). V was cut by 2 bases and J by 7 bases, with 6 bases left in between. In nucleotides, the CDR3 is TGTGCCAGCAGCTTAATGGACCAGCCCCAGCATTTT. This translates into CASSLMDQPQHF.

This clonotype was detected ten times or more. V and J are TRBV7-6 and TRBJ2-7, with unresolved D. The germline gives CDR1 SGHVS, CDR2 FNYEAQ. This CDR3 spans 13 amino acids. V lost 5 bases and J lost 0, with 8 bases in between. CDR3 amino acids: CASSQIGSYEQYF. CDR3 DNA: TGTGCCAGCAGCCAAATAGGCTCCTACGAGCAGTACTTC.

This clonotype occurred many times. The chain joins TRBV7-2 to TRBJ2-2; maybe TRBD1 (5 bases). The ends were cut back, 6 bases at V and 1 base at J, with 15 bases in the middle. The CDR3 runs to 16 residues. CDR1 is SGHTA and CDR2 is FQGNSA in the germline V gene. CDR3 nucleotide sequence: TGTGCCAGCAGGCAAGGCAACCAGGGGAACACCGGGGAGCTGTTTTTT. It codes for CASRQGNQGNTGELFF.

CDR3 protein: CASSEPGQANTEAFF. The CDR3 nucleotides are TGTGCCAGCAGTGAACCCGGGCAGGCGAACACTGAAGCTTTCTTT. The chain recombines TRBV6-1 with TRBJ1-1; no definite D call. The CDR3 runs 15 residues. Germline assignment: CDR1 MNHNS and CDR2 SASEGT. V lost 2 bases and J 1 base, leaving 11 bases between the germline ends.

This clonotype was seen only a few times. V and J are TRBV12-3 or TRBV12-4 and TRBJ2-7; D not certain. CDR3 length: 13 amino acids. The V and J ends lost 1 base and 5 bases respectively, with 9 bases between them. The CDR3 DNA sequence: TGTGCCAGCAGTTTAGTTTATAGCAACGAGCAGTACTTC. It translates to CASSLVYSNEQYF.

Only a few counts were recorded for this clonotype. The chain links TRBV6-1 to TRBJ2-2, with 10 bases identical to TRBD2. The CDR3 consists of 17 residues. Germline V CDR1 and CDR2: MNHNS, SASEGT. J was trimmed by 1 base and V by 5 bases; bases with no gene match: 7. CDR3 amino acids: CASSPIAGGQNTGELFF. CDR3 bases: TGTGCCAGCAGTCCCATAGCGGGGGGACAGAACACCGGGGAGCTGTTTTTT.

This chain joins TRBV3-1 and TRBJ2-7; D unresolved. Germline V lookup: CDR1 LGHDT, CDR2 YNNKEL (reference sequence). The CDR3 runs 15 residues. The germline V and J ends were trimmed by 1 base and 0 bases, with 10 bases remaining between them. CDR3 nucleotides: TGTGCCAGCAGCCAAGGGACCGAGAACTCCTACGAGCAGTACTTC. Translation: CASSQGTENSYEQYF.

The gene calls are TRBV7-6 and TRBJ2-1; D perhaps matches TRBD2 (6 bases). The CDR3 contains 12 residues. V lost 7 bases and J 7 bases, leaving 11 bases between the germline ends. Germline lookup yields CDR1 SGHVS and CDR2 FNYEAQ. In nucleotides, the CDR3 is TGTGCCAGCATCCCCGGGGGTAATGAGCAGTTCTTC. Encoded protein: CASIPGGNEQFF.

In its sample, this clonotype was seen many times. The genes are TRBV7-9 and TRBJ2-7, with D perhaps matching TRBD1 or TRBD2 (6 bases each). Germline V gene sequence: CDR1 SEHNR, CDR2 FQNEAQ (reference sequence). The CDR3 sequence is 16 residues long. The V gene lost 1 base and the J gene lost 1 base, with 14 bases spanning the gap. The CDR3 region has the DNA TGTGCCAGCAGCTTAGATACGGGGGCCTTTTCCTACGAGCAGTACGTC. Translating it yields CASSLDTGAFSYEQYV.

This chain joins TRBV5-5 and TRBJ2-1; 8 nucleotides match TRBD2. The V and J ends lost 4 bases and 4 bases, in that order; junction bases with no gene match: 7. From germline, CDR1 is SGHKS and CDR2 YYEKEE (reference sequence). CDR3 length: 15 residues. The CDR3: CASSLERGPYNEQFF. CDR3 sequence (DNA): TGTGCCAGCAGCCTCGAGCGGGGGCCATACAATGAGCAGTTCTTC.

The chain links TRBV7-6 to TRBJ2-1; no definite D call. Looked up from germline, CDR1 is SGHVS and CDR2 is FNYEAQ. The CDR3 covers 14 residues. V was clipped by 5 bases and J by 3 bases, with 11 bases between them. CDR3 amino acids: CASSPWADYNEQFF. As DNA, the CDR3 is TGTGCCAGCAGCCCCTGGGCGGACTACAATGAGCAGTTCTTC.

J is TRBJ2-1 and V is TRBV7-6, with 13 bases fitting TRBD2. V gave up 1 base and J gave up 13 bases; unmatched junction bases: 7. This CDR3 region has 15 residues. Germline V CDR1 and CDR2: SGHVS, FNYEAQ. The chain's CDR3 is CASSLGGTSGVVQFF. CDR3 coding DNA: TGTGCCAGCAGCTTAGGGGGGACTAGCGGGGTAGTTCAGTTCTTC.

J is TRBJ2-3 and V is TRBV5-6, with D unclear. Germline CDR1 is SGHDT and CDR2 is YYEEEE. This CDR3 has 14 amino acids. Trimming cost V 0 bases and J 2 bases, with 7 bases left between them. The CDR3 here is CASSLAPATDTQYF. CDR3 bases: TGTGCCAGCAGCTTGGCCCCAGCCACAGATACGCAGTATTTT.

This clonotype was picked up a small number of times. The CDR3 coding sequence is TGTGCCAGCAGTTTAGACAGATCCATGAGCTCCTACAATGAGCAGTTCTTC. Its protein is CASSLDRSMSSYNEQFF. V usage is TRBV28 and J usage is TRBJ2-1, with D possibly matching TRBD1 (5 bases). The CDR3 runs 17 residues. Trimming took off 2 bases at V and 0 bases at J, with 14 bases between the two ends. Germline V gene sequence: CDR1 MDHEN, CDR2 SYDVKM.

The genes are TRBV7-2 and TRBJ2-3; 14 bases match TRBD2. CDR3 length: 18 amino acids. Looked up from germline, CDR1 is SGHTA and CDR2 is FQGNSA. After removal of 5 bases from V and 6 bases from J, the junction contained 13 bases not matched to a gene. The DNA of the CDR3 is TGTGCCAGCAGCGTCCGACTAGCGGGGGGGTTTATTTTGGATACGCAGTATTTT. Amino acid sequence: CASSVRLAGGFILDTQYF.

This clonotype appeared a few times. This rearrangement joins TRBV12-3 or TRBV12-4 to TRBJ2-5; possibly TRBD2 for D (6 bases). Between the trimmed V and J ends, which lost 7 bases and 0 bases, there was a span of 18 bases. This CDR3 comprises 16 residues. The CDR3 DNA sequence: TGTGCCAGCACGACCGGGGGTCCAAGGTACCAAGAGACCCAGTACTTC. Protein: CASTTGGPRYQETQYF.

The chain employs TRBV4-1 and TRBJ1-1; D possibly corresponds to TRBD1 (6 bases). CDR3 length: 15 amino acids. The ends were cut back, 3 bases at V and 4 bases at J, with 15 bases in the middle. Germline CDR1 MGHRA, CDR2 YSYEKL. The CDR3 spells CASSHPGQWGTEAFF. In DNA, the CDR3 is TGCGCCAGCAGCCATCCCGGACAGTGGGGCACTGAAGCTTTCTTT.

This clonotype occurred many times. J is TRBJ1-4 and V is TRBV12-3 or TRBV12-4; tentative D call: TRBD1 (5 bases). With 3 bases removed from V and 0 bases from J, the gap between germline ends came to 11 bases. The CDR3 totals 16 residues. The CDR3 nucleotides are TGTGCCAGCAGTTTTGTGACAGCTACAACTAATGAAAAACTGTTTTTT. Translating it yields CASSFVTATTNEKLFF.

This chain joins TRBV27 and TRBJ1-2; TRBD1 aligns across 7 bases. CDR3 length: 16 amino acids. J gave up 6 bases and V 6 bases, and 16 bases lay outside the gene matches. Germline values: CDR1 MNHEY, CDR2 SMNVEV (reference sequence). Here the CDR3 DNA reads TGTGCCAGCAGCCGCAGACAGGGTGCCTTAAGAGATGGCTACACCTTC. As protein: CASSRRQGALRDGYTF.

The rearrangement joins TRBV12-3 or TRBV12-4 to TRBJ2-5; 8 bases line up with TRBD2. This CDR3 spans 16 amino acids. V was pared by 6 bases and J by 5 bases, with 14 bases of the junction left unmatched. This chain's CDR3 is CASRNPEEPSGETQYF. CDR3 DNA: TGTGCCAGCAGAAACCCTGAGGAGCCTAGCGGGGAGACCCAGTACTTC.

This clonotype was counted only a few times. The CDR3 here is CASSDGTGYEQYF. In DNA, the CDR3 is TGTGCCAGCAGCGACGGGACAGGCTACGAGCAGTACTTC. The V and J genes are TRBV7-2 and TRBJ2-7, with 8 nucleotides matching TRBD1. This CDR3 spans 13 amino acids. The V segment lost 5 bases and the J segment 3 bases; nucleotides outside the gene matches: 3. The germline gives CDR1 SGHTA, CDR2 FQGNSA.

Only a few counts were recorded for this clonotype. The V gene is TRBV3-1, the J gene TRBJ2-2, with D possibly TRBD2 on 5 matching bases. Deletions cut 0 bases from V and 6 bases from J, with 11 bases between. CDR1 and CDR2 (germline): LGHDT, YNNKEL (reference sequence). The CDR3 extends over 15 amino acids. CDR3 bases: TGTGCCAGCAGCCAAGATACGGACTCACCCGGGGAGCTGTTTTTT. Amino acids: CASSQDTDSPGELFF.

The sample holds many counts of this clonotype. V gene TRBV12-3 or TRBV12-4 combines with J gene TRBJ2-2, with 10 bases matching TRBD1. V lost 4 bases to trimming and J lost 5 bases; unmatched junction nucleotides: 4. The CDR3 spans 15 residues. CDR3 region: CASSSGQGPTGELFF. The CDR3 DNA reads as TGTGCCAGCAGTTCGGGACAGGGGCCGACCGGGGAGCTGTTTTTT.

About this clonotype: At one end, the junction sequence differs from germline, possibly due to a read error. V usage is TRBV5-1 and J usage is TRBJ2-7; 7 bases are a match to TRBD2. The germline gives CDR1 SGHRS, CDR2 YFSETQ. CDR3 length equals 13 residues. The CDR3 spells CASSWGGSSLLHF. CDR3 coding DNA: TGCGCCAGCAGCTGGGGGGGTAGTTCTCTTCTTCACTTC.

The chain uses TRBV20-1 and TRBJ1-1, with D possibly TRBD1 on 5 matching bases. Germline V lookup: CDR1 DFQATT, CDR2 SNEGSKA (reference sequence). The CDR3 extends over 11 amino acids. V was clipped by 5 bases and J by 7 bases, with 11 bases between them. CDR3 protein: CSAENTGEAFF. CDR3 DNA sequence: TGCAGTGCTGAGAACACAGGTGAAGCTTTCTTT.

This clonotype was observed once. The V gene is TRBV6-5, the J gene TRBJ2-3; D may match TRBD1 or TRBD2 (5 bases each). CDR3 length equals 18 residues. Germline V gives CDR1 MNHEY, CDR2 SVGAGI. Trimming removed 4 bases at V and 2 bases at J, with 22 bases between. The CDR3 nucleotides read TGTGCCAGCAGTTCACTCTTATGGGGGTCGGTCCTCACAGATACGCAGTATTTT. Its protein is CASSSLLWGSVLTDTQYF.

This chain links TRBV9 with TRBJ2-7; D perhaps matches TRBD1 (6 bases). Germline CDR1 is SGDLS and CDR2 is YYNGEE. Trimming cost V 3 bases and J 0 bases, with 16 bases left between them. The CDR3 runs 16 residues. The DNA of the CDR3 is TGTGCCAGCAGCGAGGGGGACCGACAGAGCTCCTACGAGCAGTACTTC. Its protein product is CASSEGDRQSSYEQYF.

In this sample, this clonotype turned up a few times. This rearrangement joins TRBV5-5 to TRBJ2-4; TRBD2 matches 8 bases. CDR3 length: 15 amino acids. Losses at the gene ends were 4 bases for V and 8 bases for J; bases not matched to a gene: 11. Germline assignment: CDR1 SGHKS and CDR2 YYEKEE (reference sequence). In DNA, the CDR3 is TGTGCCAGCAGCCCGCTCGGGGGGGATCTTGACATTCAGTACTTC. Protein product: CASSPLGGDLDIQYF.

The V gene is TRBV7-9, the J gene TRBJ2-2; TRBD2 matches 9 bases. CDR3 length equals 18 residues. Germline V gives CDR1 SEHNR, CDR2 FQNEAQ (reference sequence). Trimming at V came to 2 bases and at J to 3 bases, leaving 10 bases not matched to a gene. CDR3 in amino acids: CASSLRSSSGAHTGELFF. The CDR3 nucleotides read TGTGCCAGCAGCTTACGGTCGTCTAGCGGGGCCCACACCGGGGAGCTGTTTTTT.

J is TRBJ2-7 and V is TRBV27; D gene uncertain. V was cut by 3 bases and J by 2 bases, with 11 bases left in between. Germline V lookup: CDR1 MNHEY, CDR2 SMNVEV (reference sequence). The CDR3 loop spans 14 amino acids. The CDR3, as DNA: TGTGCCAGCAGTTTTATTACCGCTACCTACGAGCAGTACTTC. Its translation is CASSFITATYEQYF.

At least ten counts were recorded for this clonotype. V is TRBV7-2 and J is TRBJ2-4; TRBD2 matches at 10 bases. This CDR3 has 14 amino acids. Germline loops: CDR1 SGHTA, CDR2 FQGNSA. Trimming removed 0 bases from V and 11 bases from J; junction bases left unmatched: 4. The chain's CDR3 is CASSLALAGDLQYF. Here the CDR3 DNA reads TGTGCCAGCAGCTTAGCGCTAGCGGGGGATCTTCAGTACTTC.

The chain couples TRBV2 to TRBJ2-7; possible D gene TRBD1, 6 bases. V lost 4 bases and J 2 bases, leaving 9 bases between the germline ends. CDR1 is SNHLY and CDR2 is FYNNEI in the germline V gene. The CDR3 sequence is 13 residues long. The CDR3 sequence: CASSAQGTYEQYF. CDR3 nucleotides: TGTGCCAGCAGTGCTCAGGGGACCTACGAGCAGTACTTC.